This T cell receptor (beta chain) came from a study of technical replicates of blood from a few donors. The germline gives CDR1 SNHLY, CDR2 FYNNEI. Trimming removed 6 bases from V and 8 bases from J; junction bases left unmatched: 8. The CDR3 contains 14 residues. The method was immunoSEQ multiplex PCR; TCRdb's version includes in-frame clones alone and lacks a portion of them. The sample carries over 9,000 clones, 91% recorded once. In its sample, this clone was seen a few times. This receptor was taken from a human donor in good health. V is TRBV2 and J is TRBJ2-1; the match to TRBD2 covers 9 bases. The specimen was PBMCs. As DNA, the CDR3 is TGTGCCAGCAGGGAGCGGGAGGTCCCGGATGAGCAGTTCTTC. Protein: CASREREVPDEQFF.